This entry lists 22 T cell receptor beta chains sequenced from one sample in a study of T cell repertoires in cytomegalovirus infection. These receptors have no identified antigens. TCRdb reprocessed the reads with MiXCR, giving one entry per CDR3 protein. The table shows nearly 700,000 distinct CDR3 sequences, with around a third occurring only once. The starting material was cultured PBMCs, obtained from culture after CMV antigen stimulation. Source of these receptors: a human donor in good health (CMV status not recorded). Some clones in this sample may be carry-over from other donors' samples.

This clonotype was picked up a small number of times. The rearrangement joins TRBV5-1 to TRBJ1-6; the D is unclear. The V end was cut by 0 bases, the J end by 6 bases, with 10 bases between. Germline V gives CDR1 SGHRS, CDR2 YFSETQ. The CDR3 runs 15 residues. The CDR3 DNA reads as TGCGCCAGCAGCTTGGATTACGGCCGTAATTCACCCCTCCACTTT. This sequence encodes CASSLDYGRNSPLHF. The full variable domain, rest sourced from reference TRBV5-1 and TRBJ1-6, is KAGVTQTPRYLIKTRGQQVTLSCSPISGHRSVSWYQQTPGQGLQFLFEYFSETQRNKGNFPGRFSGRQFSNSRSEMNVSTLELGDSALYLCASSLDYGRNSPLHFGNGTRLTVT.

The V call is TRBV4-1, the J call TRBJ2-7, with 7 positions matching TRBD2. V shed 1 base, J shed 3 bases, and the junction held 6 bases outside the gene matches. This CDR3 spans 15 amino acids. Germline assignment: CDR1 MGHRA and CDR2 YSYEKL. The CDR3 DNA sequence: TGCGCCAGCAGCCAAGTTCACGGGGGGATCTACGAGCAGTACTTC. The encoded protein is CASSQVHGGIYEQYF.

The chain couples TRBV20-1 to TRBJ2-2; possibly TRBD1 or TRBD2 for D (8 bases each). The germline V and J ends were trimmed by 6 bases and 5 bases, with 19 bases remaining between them. The germline CDR1 and CDR2 sequences are DFQATT and SNEGSKA (reference sequence). The CDR3 runs to 15 residues. The CDR3 loop reads CSAPLADRVTGELFF. The DNA of the CDR3 is TGCAGTGCCCCACTAGCGGACAGGGTGACCGGGGAGCTGTTTTTT.

This chain links TRBV7-9 with TRBJ2-5, with 14 bases fitting TRBD2. The CDR3 has 15 residues. CDR1 SEHNR and CDR2 FQNEAQ come from the germline V gene (reference sequence). The junction had 3 bases not matched to a gene; V was cut back by 5 bases and J by 4 bases. The CDR3 protein is CASSRLAGGLETQYF. CDR3 bases: TGTGCCAGCAGCCGACTAGCGGGGGGGCTAGAGACCCAGTACTTC.

This clonotype was detected a few times. The J gene is TRBJ1-5, the V gene TRBV20-1; D is uncertain. The CDR3 has 12 residues. V lost 6 bases and J lost 4, with 10 bases in between. Germline loops: CDR1 DFQATT, CDR2 SNEGSKA (reference sequence). The CDR3 is CSAAGFNQPQHF. The CDR3 DNA reads TGCAGTGCCGCGGGATTTAATCAGCCCCAGCATTTT.

This clonotype was counted only a few times. The rearrangement joins TRBV6-5 to TRBJ1-2; 8 bases match TRBD1. V shed 5 bases, J shed 8 bases, and the junction held 13 bases outside the gene matches. Germline lookup yields CDR1 MNHEY and CDR2 SVGAGI. The CDR3 is 15 residues long. This CDR3 reads CASSPTPRGQGGYTF. CDR3 in DNA: TGTGCCAGCAGTCCCACTCCCAGGGGGCAAGGGGGCTACACCTTC.

As DNA, the CDR3 is TGTGCCAGCAGCTCACAACGGACTAGTTCTACCCAGTACTTC. Translating gives CASSSQRTSSTQYF. V and J are TRBV7-2 and TRBJ2-5; 7 bases agree with TRBD2. After removal of 4 bases from V and 8 bases from J, the junction contained 10 bases not matched to a gene. The length of the CDR3 is 14 residues. Germline V gene lookup returns CDR1 SGHTA and CDR2 FQGNSA.

This clonotype was counted between two and nine times. The V gene is TRBV3-1, the J gene TRBJ1-2; TRBD1 is a possible D gene (5 bases). Germline V gene sequence: CDR1 LGHDT, CDR2 YNNKEL (reference sequence). This CDR3 is built from 14 residues. V was shortened by 4 bases and J by 7 bases, with 16 bases between the two germline ends. CDR3 bases: TGTGCCAGCAGCCTTGCGACAGCGTTGAGTGGCTACACCTTC. Translating it yields CASSLATALSGYTF.

In this sample, this clonotype turned up a few times. The chain carries TRBV7-6 and TRBJ1-1, with TRBD1 as a possible D gene (6 bases). Trimming cost V 4 bases and J 0 bases, with 15 bases left between them. This CDR3 comprises 16 residues. CDR1 and CDR2 (germline): SGHVS, FNYEAQ. The CDR3: CASSSEESGVNTEAFF. The CDR3 DNA reads as TGTGCCAGCAGCTCAGAGGAGTCAGGGGTGAACACTGAAGCTTTCTTT.

This chain uses TRBV20-1 with TRBJ2-1; possibly TRBD2 for D (6 bases). V was clipped by 6 bases and J by 8 bases, with 20 bases between them. Germline V gene data show CDR1 as DFQATT and CDR2 as SNEGSKA (reference sequence). This CDR3 has 14 residues. CDR3 DNA sequence: TGCAGTGCGCCTGCTAGCGTCCCCTTGGATGAGCAGTTCTTC. Its translation: CSAPASVPLDEQFF.

This clonotype was seen a few times. The genes are TRBV27 and TRBJ2-7; TRBD1 matches at 12 bases. The CDR3 consists of 17 residues. The V gene end was trimmed by 0 bases and the J gene end by 2 bases; junction bases not matched to a gene: 5. CDR1 is MNHEY, CDR2 SMNVEV, per germline (reference sequence). The CDR3 sequence is CASSLSMGDRGPYEQYF. The CDR3 DNA reads as TGTGCCAGCAGTTTATCGATGGGGGACAGGGGGCCCTACGAGCAGTACTTC.

The chain uses TRBV11-2 and TRBJ2-1; D possibly corresponds to TRBD2 (5 bases). V was trimmed by 4 bases and J by 12 bases, leaving 19 bases between them. This CDR3 spans 14 amino acids. The germline CDR1 and CDR2 sequences are SGHAT and FQNNGV. This chain's CDR3 is CASSYTTSGFGQFF. The CDR3 nucleotides read TGTGCCAGCAGCTATACTACCAGCGGTTTTGGGCAGTTCTTC.

The chain joins TRBV29-1 to TRBJ1-2; D is uncertain. Germline CDR1 is SQVTM and CDR2 is ANQGSEA. The CDR3 covers 12 residues. V lost 6 bases, J lost 2 bases, and 10 bases lay in between. The CDR3 coding sequence is TGCAGCGTGTCGACTTCCAACTATGGCTACACCTTC. Translating it yields CSVSTSNYGYTF.

The V call is TRBV20-1, the J call TRBJ2-1, with D perhaps TRBD1 or TRBD2 (5 bases each). Germline V gives CDR1 DFQATT, CDR2 SNEGSKA (reference sequence). The CDR3 totals 13 residues. Deletions cut 6 bases from V and 6 bases from J, with 15 bases between. CDR3 amino acids: CSASPERGNEQFF. DNA of the CDR3: TGCAGTGCCTCACCTGAGAGGGGCAATGAGCAGTTCTTC.

This clonotype has only one observation. The V and J genes are TRBV6-2 or TRBV6-3 and TRBJ2-7; 11 bases line up with TRBD2. CDR3 length: 13 amino acids. With V trimmed by 6 bases and J by 6 bases, 4 bases remained unmatched. Germline loops: CDR1 MNHEY, CDR2 SVGEGT. CDR3 nucleotides: TGTGCCAGCAGACCTAGCGGGAGGATCGAGCAGTACTTC. Translating gives CASRPSGRIEQYF.

The chain links TRBV12-3 or TRBV12-4 to TRBJ1-4; weak D call: TRBD1 (5 bases). V was trimmed by 5 bases and J by 6 bases, leaving 16 bases between them. This CDR3 contains 15 residues. The CDR3 reads CASSHEGFRDEKLFF. The CDR3 DNA reads TGTGCCAGCAGTCATGAGGGGTTTCGGGATGAAAAACTGTTTTTT.

This chain connects TRBV6-2 or TRBV6-3 to TRBJ2-5, with unresolved D. This CDR3 contains 13 residues. The germline V gene encodes CDR1 MNHEY and CDR2 SVGEGT. Trimming removed 7 bases from V and 0 bases from J, with 9 bases in between. The CDR3 DNA reads TGTGCCAGCACTTCGAGTTACCAAGAGACCCAGTACTTC. Protein product: CASTSSYQETQYF.

Points on this clonotype: At one boundary the junction diverges from the germline segment, which might be a read error. This chain uses TRBV6-1 with TRBJ2-1; 7 positions match TRBD1. The CDR3 covers 13 residues. Germline V gene lookup returns CDR1 MNHNS and CDR2 SASEGT. The CDR3 here is CASSEGTENEQFF. In nucleotides, the CDR3 is TGTGCCAGCAGCGAAGGGACAGAGAATGAGCAGTTCTTC.

The CDR3 DNA reads as TGTGCCATCACCGTAGACAGGGGCAACCCCATCAACTATGGCTACACCTTC. Protein sequence: CAITVDRGNPINYGYTF. The genes are TRBV10-3 and TRBJ1-2; 8 bases agree with TRBD1. Germline V gene sequence: CDR1 ENHRY, CDR2 SYGVKD. The V gene end was trimmed by 7 bases and the J gene end by 2 bases; junction bases not matched to a gene: 15. This CDR3 is 17 amino acids long.

This clonotype was seen repeatedly, ten times or more. The gene calls are TRBV7-2 and TRBJ2-3; D may match TRBD1 or TRBD2 (6 bases each). The V gene's germline CDR1 is SGHTA and CDR2 FQGNSA. The CDR3 loop spans 18 amino acids. V lost 2 bases and J lost 5, with 23 bases in between. CDR3: CASSLRGSGGGPGDTQYF. The CDR3 DNA reads as TGTGCCAGCAGCTTAAGGGGTTCTGGTGGGGGGCCGGGAGATACGCAGTATTTT.

The chain links TRBV10-3 to TRBJ2-1; TRBD1 might be the D (6 bases). This CDR3 is 21 amino acids long. Looked up from germline, CDR1 is ENHRY and CDR2 is SYGVKD. Deletions cut 8 bases from V and 0 bases from J, with 32 bases between. CDR3 amino acids: CAIRAALGPGHLQSSYNEQFF. The CDR3 region has the DNA TGTGCCATCCGAGCGGCATTAGGTCCGGGACACCTCCAGAGCTCCTACAATGAGCAGTTCTTC.

The rearrangement joins TRBV27 to TRBJ1-5; no reliable D call. Germline CDR1 is MNHEY and CDR2 is SMNVEV (reference sequence). V was trimmed by 5 bases and J by 7 bases, leaving 15 bases between them. CDR3 size: 14 residues. The CDR3 protein is CASSRDRGWQPQHF. In DNA form, the CDR3 reads TGTGCCAGCAGTAGAGACCGAGGCTGGCAGCCCCAGCATTTT.